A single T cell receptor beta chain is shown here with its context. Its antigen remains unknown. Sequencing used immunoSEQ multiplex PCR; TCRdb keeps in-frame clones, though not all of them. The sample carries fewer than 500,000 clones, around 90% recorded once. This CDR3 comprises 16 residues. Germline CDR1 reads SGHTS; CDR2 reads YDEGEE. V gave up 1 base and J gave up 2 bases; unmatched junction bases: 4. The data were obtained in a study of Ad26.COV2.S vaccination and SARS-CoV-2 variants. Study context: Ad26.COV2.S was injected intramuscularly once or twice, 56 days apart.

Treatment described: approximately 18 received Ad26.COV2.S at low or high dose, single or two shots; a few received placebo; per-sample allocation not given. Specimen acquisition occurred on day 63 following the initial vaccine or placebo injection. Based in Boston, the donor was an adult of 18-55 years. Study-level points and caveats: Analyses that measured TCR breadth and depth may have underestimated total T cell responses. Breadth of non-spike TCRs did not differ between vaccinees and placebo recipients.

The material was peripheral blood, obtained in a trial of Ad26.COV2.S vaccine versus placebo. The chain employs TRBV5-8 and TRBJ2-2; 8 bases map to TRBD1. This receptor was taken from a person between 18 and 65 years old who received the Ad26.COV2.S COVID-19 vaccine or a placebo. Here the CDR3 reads CASSLLGQGNTGELFF. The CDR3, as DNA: TGTGCCAGCAGCTTGCTCGGACAGGGTAACACCGGGGAGCTGTTTTTT. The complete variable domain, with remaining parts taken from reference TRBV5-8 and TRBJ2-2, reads EAGVTQSPTHLIKTRGQQATLRCSPISGHTSVYWYQQALGLGLQFLLWYDEGEERNRGNFPPRFSGRQFPNYSSELNVNALELEDSALYLCASSLLGQGNTGELFFGEGSRLTVL.